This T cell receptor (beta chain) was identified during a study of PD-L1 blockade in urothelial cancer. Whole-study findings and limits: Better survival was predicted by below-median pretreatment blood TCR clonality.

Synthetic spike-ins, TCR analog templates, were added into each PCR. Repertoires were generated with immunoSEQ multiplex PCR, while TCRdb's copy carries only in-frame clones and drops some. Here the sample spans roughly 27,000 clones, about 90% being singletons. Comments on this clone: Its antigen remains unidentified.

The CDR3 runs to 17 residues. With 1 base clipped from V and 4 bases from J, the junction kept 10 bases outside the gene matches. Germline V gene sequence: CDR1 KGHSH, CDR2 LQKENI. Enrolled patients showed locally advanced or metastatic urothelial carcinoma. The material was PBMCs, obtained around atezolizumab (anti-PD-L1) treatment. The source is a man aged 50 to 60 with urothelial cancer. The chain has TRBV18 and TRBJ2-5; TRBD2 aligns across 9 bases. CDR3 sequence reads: CASSPLRASGAGETQYF. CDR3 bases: TGTGCCAGCTCACCACTTAGGGCTAGCGGGGCCGGAGAGACCCAGTACTTC. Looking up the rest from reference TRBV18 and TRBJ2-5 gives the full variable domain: NAGVMQNPRHLVRRRGQEARLRCSPMKGHSHVYWYRQLPEEGLKFMVYLQKENIIDESGMPKERFSAEFPKEGPSILRIQQVVRGDSAAYFCASSPLRASGAGETQYFGPGTRLLVL.